A single sample is the source of the 32 T cell receptor beta chains below, sequenced in a study of T cell responses to AZD1222 COVID-19 vaccine. TCRdb's copy holds only in-frame clones and misses some; the assay was immunoSEQ multiplex PCR. The profile covers 98,000 or so clones, with approximately 84% appearing a single time and 13% to 15% taken by the ten largest. The sequencing here drew on peripheral blood, taken 28 days after the second AZD1222 dose. The receptors were sampled from an adult who received the AZD1222 COVID-19 vaccine.

J is TRBJ1-6 and V is TRBV28; the D gene is possibly TRBD1 (5 bases). Germline CDR1 is MDHEN and CDR2 is SYDVKM. This CDR3 contains 14 residues. V was trimmed by 6 bases and J by 9 bases, leaving 15 bases between them. CDR3 coding DNA: TGTGCCAGCAGAGCAGGGTCTCGTCTTTCACCCCTCCACTTT. Protein sequence: CASRAGSRLSPLHF.

The chain links TRBV3-1 (or the pseudogene TRBV3-2) to TRBJ1-1, with D possibly being TRBD1 (6 bases). Trimming shortened V by 0 bases and J by 0 bases, and 11 bases separated the two germline ends. The germline V gene encodes CDR1 LGHDT and CDR2 YNNKEL (reference sequence). The CDR3 contains 16 residues. CDR3 loop: CASSQEWGPLNTEAFF. The DNA of the CDR3 is TGTGCCAGCAGCCAAGAATGGGGGCCCCTGAACACTGAAGCTTTCTTT.

The chain uses TRBV18 and TRBJ1-2; 7 bases are a match to TRBD1. The CDR3 totals 14 residues. V was clipped by 3 bases and J by 0 bases; unmatched bases: 1. Germline-derived CDR1 and CDR2 are KGHSH and LQKENI. The CDR3 loop is CASSPDRSNYGYTF. Here the CDR3 DNA reads TGTGCCAGCTCACCGGACAGGTCTAACTATGGCTACACCTTC.

The V and J genes are TRBV9 and TRBJ1-2, with 10 positions matching TRBD1. With 3 bases clipped from V and 8 bases from J, the junction kept 7 bases outside the gene matches. The CDR3 sequence is 14 residues long. The V gene's germline CDR1 is SGDLS and CDR2 YYNGEE. The CDR3 is CASSARDRGRGYTF. Written as DNA, the CDR3 is TGTGCCAGCAGCGCGAGGGACAGGGGCCGGGGCTACACCTTC.

In its sample, this clone was seen a few times. The rearrangement links TRBV21-1 to TRBJ1-2; TRBD1 reflects the table's D call only, with no check against the DNA. TRBV21-1 is designated a pseudogene. There are 17 residues in the CDR3. In DNA, the CDR3 is TGTGCCAGCAGCAACACCCCCCGGCCGGGACAGAACTATGGCTACACCTTC. This codes for CASSNTPRPGQNYGYTF.

This chain uses TRBV11-1 with TRBJ2-7, with a weak D call TRBD1 (6 bases). V lost 5 bases to trimming and J lost 0 bases, with 14 bases between them. Germline V gives CDR1 SGHAT, CDR2 FQDESV (reference sequence). The CDR3 contains 15 residues. The CDR3 region has the DNA TGTGCCAGCAGCCCCCGCAGGGGACCCTCCTACGAGCAGTACTTC. Its protein product is CASSPRRGPSYEQYF.

The chain recombines TRBV5-1 with TRBJ2-7; 9 nucleotides match TRBD2. Germline V CDR1 and CDR2: SGHRS, YFSETQ. V shed 3 bases and J 0 bases; nucleotides not matched to a gene: 10. The CDR3 spans 17 residues. The CDR3 protein is CASSWDSSGRSSYEQYF. The CDR3 DNA reads TGCGCCAGCAGCTGGGATTCGAGCGGGAGGAGCTCCTACGAGCAGTACTTC.

This chain uses TRBV7-7 with TRBJ2-3, with D possibly called TRBD1 or TRBD2 (5 bases each). With 1 base removed from V and 5 bases from J, the gap between germline ends came to 13 bases. The CDR3 has 15 amino acids. CDR1 is SSHAT, CDR2 FNYEAQ, per germline (reference sequence). This CDR3 is CASSLGGTPGDTQYF. The DNA of the CDR3 is TGTGCCAGCAGCTTAGGGGGGACCCCCGGAGATACGCAGTATTTT.

The J gene is TRBJ1-4, the V gene TRBV18; a weak D match, TRBD1 (5 bases). The CDR3 has 13 amino acids. Trimming removed 3 bases from V and 6 bases from J, with 8 bases in between. Germline V lookup: CDR1 KGHSH, CDR2 LQKENI. For the CDR3, the DNA is TGTGCCAGCTCACCTGGGACTCATGAAAAACTGTTTTTT. This translates into CASSPGTHEKLFF.

The chain carries TRBV6-5 and TRBJ1-4; TRBD1 matches 9 bases. This CDR3 is built from 15 residues. The ends lost 10 bases at V and 7 bases at J; junction bases unmatched: 13. Germline-derived CDR1 and CDR2 are MNHEY and SVGAGI. The CDR3, as DNA: TGTGCCACCGGGACAGGGCAAAGCCTGGCTGAAAAACTGTTTTTT. This gives the protein CATGTGQSLAEKLFF.

This rearrangement joins TRBV29-1 to TRBJ1-2; the D gene is possibly TRBD1 (5 bases). Germline V CDR1 and CDR2: SQVTM, ANQGSEA. This CDR3 is built from 11 residues. V shed 5 bases and J shed 3 bases, with 7 bases lying between them. CDR3: CSVTRDYGYTF. The DNA for the CDR3 is TGCAGCGTTACCAGGGACTATGGCTACACCTTC.

The chain has TRBV10-3 and TRBJ1-6, with D tentatively TRBD1 (6 bases). In germline, CDR1 is ENHRY, CDR2 SYGVKD. V lost 0 bases and J lost 7, with 7 bases in between. CDR3 length equals 14 residues. The CDR3 loop is CAISESRGNSPLHF. The DNA for the CDR3 is TGTGCCATCAGTGAGTCGAGGGGGAATTCACCCCTCCACTTT.

The chain links TRBV2 to TRBJ2-3, with 7 bases fitting TRBD2. CDR1 SNHLY and CDR2 FYNNEI come from the germline V gene. J gave up 3 bases and V 2 bases, and 8 bases lay outside the gene matches. CDR3 size: 16 residues. The CDR3 DNA reads as TGTGCCAGCAGTGAAAGGCCTAGCGGTCTTACAGATACGCAGTATTTT. This encodes CASSERPSGLTDTQYF.

The chain couples TRBV7-9 to TRBJ2-7, with unresolved D. V was pared by 2 bases and J by 6 bases, with 8 bases between. This CDR3 region has 12 residues. In germline, CDR1 is SEHNR, CDR2 FQNEAQ (reference sequence). CDR3 region: CASSLSGAEQYF. The CDR3 DNA reads as TGTGCCAGCAGCTTATCAGGTGCCGAGCAGTACTTC. Full variable domain (remainder filled in from reference TRBV7-9 and TRBJ2-7): DTGVSQNPRHKITKRGQNVTFRCDPISEHNRLYWYRQTLGQGPEFLTYFQNEAQLEKSRLLSDRFSAERPKGSFSTLEIQRTEQGDSAMYLCASSLSGAEQYFGPGTRLTVT.

V is TRBV7-9 and J is TRBJ1-3, with D unclear. V lost 2 bases, J lost 2 bases, and 7 bases lay in between. This CDR3 has 14 amino acids. CDR1 and CDR2 (germline): SEHNR, FQNEAQ (reference sequence). The CDR3: CASSLSAAGNTIYF. The DNA for the CDR3 is TGTGCCAGCAGCTTATCGGCAGCTGGAAACACCATATATTTT.

CDR3: CASTSDTENYGYTF. The CDR3 bases are TGTGCCAGCACTTCGGACACTGAGAACTATGGCTACACCTTC. V usage is TRBV13 and J usage is TRBJ1-2; TRBD1 is a possible D gene (5 bases). Germline CDR1 and CDR2: PRHDT and FYEKMQ (reference sequence). This CDR3 has 14 residues. V dropped 7 bases and J dropped 2 bases, with 14 bases sitting between them.

The rearrangement joins TRBV6-1 to TRBJ2-6; D unclear. The CDR3 consists of 14 residues. V was cut by 2 bases and J by 2 bases, with 4 bases left in between. Per the germline V gene, CDR1 is MNHNS and CDR2 is SASEGT. This chain's CDR3 is CASSELAGANVLTF. CDR3 coding DNA: TGTGCCAGCAGTGAACTAGCTGGGGCCAACGTCCTGACTTTC.

The chain couples TRBV9 to TRBJ2-2; D not certain. Germline CDR1 is SGDLS and CDR2 is YYNGEE. V was cut by 4 bases and J by 7 bases, with 11 bases left in between. This CDR3 has 13 amino acids. The CDR3 sequence is CASSLGWDGELFF. The DNA of the CDR3 is TGTGCCAGCAGCCTAGGTTGGGACGGGGAGCTGTTTTTT.

The rearrangement links TRBV29-1 to TRBJ2-1; 9 nucleotides match TRBD1. The CDR3 is 12 amino acids. V was pared by 4 bases and J by 9 bases, with 4 bases of the junction left unmatched. The germline V gene encodes CDR1 SQVTM and CDR2 ANQGSEA. In DNA form, the CDR3 reads TGCAGCGTTGCGGGGACAGGGCTTGAGCAGTTCTTC. It encodes CSVAGTGLEQFF.

This sequence joins TRBV10-3 and TRBJ2-2; 9 bases align to TRBD2. The CDR3 extends over 16 amino acids. The junction had 10 bases not matched to a gene; V was cut back by 5 bases and J by 6 bases. Germline lookup yields CDR1 ENHRY and CDR2 SYGVKD. CDR3 loop: CAISLIGIAGAGELFF. In DNA form, the CDR3 reads TGTGCCATCAGTCTAATTGGGATAGCGGGGGCCGGGGAGCTGTTTTTT.

The chain is built from TRBV18 and TRBJ2-1; 7 bases line up with TRBD2. The germline gives CDR1 KGHSH, CDR2 LQKENI. This CDR3 contains 12 residues. Germline trimming cut 5 bases from V and 11 bases from J; bases unmatched to any gene: 6. The CDR3 spells CASSEAGQKQFF. In nucleotides, the CDR3 is TGTGCCAGCTCAGAAGCGGGGCAAAAGCAGTTCTTC.

The rearrangement links TRBV11-1 to TRBJ2-1; the D gene is possibly TRBD2 (5 bases). The CDR3 loop spans 16 amino acids. In germline, CDR1 is SGHAT, CDR2 FQDESV (reference sequence). V was clipped by 5 bases and J by 4 bases, with 18 bases between them. CDR3 in DNA: TGTGCCAGCAGCGTAAGTAGTGGACTGAGTTACAATGAGCAGTTCTTC. Residues: CASSVSSGLSYNEQFF.

This chain uses TRBV6-5 with TRBJ2-7; D may be TRBD1 (6 bases). CDR3 length: 15 residues. V lost 2 bases and J 3 bases, leaving 14 bases between the germline ends. In germline, CDR1 is MNHEY, CDR2 SVGAGI. The CDR3 nucleotides are TGTGCCAGCAGTTACAATGGCAGGGGCAGCTACGAGCAGTACTTC. Its protein is CASSYNGRGSYEQYF.

This clone was recorded only once. The genes are TRBV9 and TRBJ2-2, with 14 bases aligning to TRBD2. V shed 3 bases and J 0 bases; nucleotides not matched to a gene: 4. The CDR3 spans 18 residues. CDR1 is SGDLS and CDR2 is YYNGEE in the germline V gene. DNA for the CDR3: TGTGCCAGCAGCGGAGGGACTAGCGGGGGCGCGAACACCGGGGAGCTGTTTTTT. It translates to CASSGGTSGGANTGELFF.

The J gene is TRBJ2-2, the V gene TRBV19; TRBD1 matches 7 bases. Germline lookup yields CDR1 LNHDA and CDR2 SQIVND (reference sequence). V gave up 4 bases and J gave up 4 bases; unmatched junction bases: 6. CDR3 size: 15 residues. The CDR3: CASSSGRGTTGELFF. For the CDR3, the DNA is TGTGCCAGTAGTAGTGGCAGGGGGACCACCGGGGAGCTGTTTTTT.

The chain uses TRBV7-2 and TRBJ2-7, with D tentatively TRBD2 (6 bases). This CDR3 is built from 12 residues. The V end was cut by 5 bases, the J end by 7 bases, with 12 bases between. Germline values: CDR1 SGHTA, CDR2 FQGNSA. CDR3 DNA: TGTGCCAGCAGCAGATCTGCGGGGGAGCAGTACTTC. Its translation: CASSRSAGEQYF.

The rearrangement joins TRBV15 to TRBJ2-6; either TRBD1 or TRBD2 may fit D (6 bases each). Germline V gene data show CDR1 as LNHNV and CDR2 as YYDKDF (reference sequence). V dropped 1 base and J dropped 3 bases, with 10 bases sitting between them. This CDR3 contains 16 residues. The CDR3 bases are TGTGCCACCAGCAGAGTCGGGGGCAGTGGGGCCAACGTCCTGACTTTC. This gives the protein CATSRVGGSGANVLTF.

The genes are TRBV6-5 and TRBJ2-3; the D gene is possibly TRBD1 (6 bases). This CDR3 has 14 residues. The germline V gene has CDR1 MNHEY and CDR2 SVGAGI. Deletions cut 10 bases from V and 2 bases from J, with 16 bases between. CDR3 coding DNA: TGTGCCACGTCAGGCGCAGGGGTCACAGATACGCAGTATTTT. This encodes CATSGAGVTDTQYF.

The sample holds one count of this clone. J is TRBJ2-5 and V is TRBV2, with D perhaps given as TRBD1 or TRBD2 (5 bases each). Germline V gives CDR1 SNHLY, CDR2 FYNNEI. The CDR3 length is 13 residues. The germline V and J ends were trimmed by 2 bases and 5 bases, with 9 bases remaining between them. The CDR3 sequence is CASSESGDETQYF. The DNA for the CDR3 is TGTGCCAGCAGTGAATCCGGGGACGAGACCCAGTACTTC.

The gene calls are TRBV24-1 and TRBJ1-2; 7 bases match TRBD1. The germline V gene has CDR1 KGHDR and CDR2 SFDVKD. Unmatched junction bases numbered 8, after V lost 4 bases and J lost 7 bases. This CDR3 contains 14 residues. For the CDR3, the DNA is TGTGCCACCAGTGACCTGCGGACAGGAGCTGGCTACACCTTC. It is translated as CATSDLRTGAGYTF.

J is TRBJ1-2 and V is TRBV5-8, with D tentatively TRBD1 (5 bases). From germline, CDR1 is SGHTS and CDR2 YDEGEE. The CDR3 is 16 amino acids. V lost 3 bases, J lost 4 bases, and 19 bases lay in between. As DNA, the CDR3 is TGTGCCAGCAGCTCCCCCCCGACAGATCCTGGCTATGGCTACACCTTC. This gives the protein CASSSPPTDPGYGYTF.

This clone is a singleton in its sample. The V call is TRBV3-1 (or the pseudogene TRBV3-2), the J call TRBJ1-1, with 10 bases lining up with TRBD1. This CDR3 region has 16 residues. Germline V gene sequence: CDR1 LGHDT, CDR2 YNNKEL (reference sequence). The junction had 7 bases not matched to a gene; V was cut back by 3 bases and J by 3 bases. The chain's CDR3 is CASSHDAGTGDTEAFF. The DNA of the CDR3 is TGTGCCAGCAGCCATGATGCCGGGACAGGGGACACTGAAGCTTTCTTT.